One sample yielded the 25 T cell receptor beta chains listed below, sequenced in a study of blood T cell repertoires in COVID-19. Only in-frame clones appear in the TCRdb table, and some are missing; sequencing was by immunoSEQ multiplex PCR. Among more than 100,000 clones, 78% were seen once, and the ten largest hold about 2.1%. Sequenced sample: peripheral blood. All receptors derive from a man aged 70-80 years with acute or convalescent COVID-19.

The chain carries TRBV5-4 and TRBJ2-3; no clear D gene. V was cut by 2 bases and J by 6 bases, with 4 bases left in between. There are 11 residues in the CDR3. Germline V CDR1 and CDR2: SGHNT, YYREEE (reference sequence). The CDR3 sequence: CASSFRDTQYF. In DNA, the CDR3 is TGTGCCAGCAGCTTCAGGGATACGCAGTATTTT.

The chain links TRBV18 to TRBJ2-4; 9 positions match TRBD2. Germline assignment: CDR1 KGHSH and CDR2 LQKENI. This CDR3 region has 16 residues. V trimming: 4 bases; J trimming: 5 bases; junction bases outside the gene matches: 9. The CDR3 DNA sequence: TGTGCCAGCTCACACGGGACAGCGGGGGGCCAAAACATTCAGTACTTC. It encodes CASSHGTAGGQNIQYF.

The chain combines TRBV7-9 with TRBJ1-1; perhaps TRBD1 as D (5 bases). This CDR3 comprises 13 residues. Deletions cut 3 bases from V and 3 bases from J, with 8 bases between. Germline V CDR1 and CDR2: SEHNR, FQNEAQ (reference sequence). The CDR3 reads CASSFVRDTEAFF. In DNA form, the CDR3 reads TGTGCCAGCAGCTTTGTCAGGGACACTGAAGCTTTCTTT.

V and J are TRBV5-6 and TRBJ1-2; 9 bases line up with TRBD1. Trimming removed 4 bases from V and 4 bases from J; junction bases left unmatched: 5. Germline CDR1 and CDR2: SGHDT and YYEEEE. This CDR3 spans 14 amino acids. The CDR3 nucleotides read TGTGCCAGCAGCGCGGGACAGGGCGGCTATGGCTACACCTTC. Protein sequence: CASSAGQGGYGYTF.

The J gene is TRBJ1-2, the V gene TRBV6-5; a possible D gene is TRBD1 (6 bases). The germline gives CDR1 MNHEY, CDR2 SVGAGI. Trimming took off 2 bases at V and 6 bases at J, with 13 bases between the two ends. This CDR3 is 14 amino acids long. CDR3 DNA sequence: TGTGCCAGCAGTTACGGGGGCAGTAGGCATGGCTACACCTTC. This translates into CASSYGGSRHGYTF.

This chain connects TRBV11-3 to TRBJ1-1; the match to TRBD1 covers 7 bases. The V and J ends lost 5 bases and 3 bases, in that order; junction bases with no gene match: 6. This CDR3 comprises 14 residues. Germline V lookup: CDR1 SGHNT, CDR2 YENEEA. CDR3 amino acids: CASSPRQGDTEAFF. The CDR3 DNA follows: TGTGCCAGCAGCCCGCGACAGGGTGACACTGAAGCTTTCTTT.

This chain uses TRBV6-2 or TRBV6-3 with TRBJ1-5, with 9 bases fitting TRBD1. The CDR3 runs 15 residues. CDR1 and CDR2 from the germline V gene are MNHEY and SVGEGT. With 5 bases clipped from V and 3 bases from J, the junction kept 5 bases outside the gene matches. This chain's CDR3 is CASSEGQGVNQPQHF. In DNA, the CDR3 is TGTGCCAGCAGTGAGGGACAGGGAGTCAATCAGCCCCAGCATTTT.

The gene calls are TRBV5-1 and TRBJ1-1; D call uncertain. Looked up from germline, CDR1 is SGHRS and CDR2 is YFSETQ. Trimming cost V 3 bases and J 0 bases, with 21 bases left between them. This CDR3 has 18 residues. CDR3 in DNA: TGCGCCAGCAGCTCTACAGTTTTGGGTGCTTTAGTGAACACTGAAGCTTTCTTT. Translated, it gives CASSSTVLGALVNTEAFF.

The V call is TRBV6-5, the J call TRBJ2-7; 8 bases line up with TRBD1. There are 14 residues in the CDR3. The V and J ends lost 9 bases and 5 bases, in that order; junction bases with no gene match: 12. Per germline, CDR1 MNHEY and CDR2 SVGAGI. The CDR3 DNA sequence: TGTGCCAGAAACCTGGGACAGGTGCAGCACGAGCAGTACTTC. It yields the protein CARNLGQVQHEQYF.

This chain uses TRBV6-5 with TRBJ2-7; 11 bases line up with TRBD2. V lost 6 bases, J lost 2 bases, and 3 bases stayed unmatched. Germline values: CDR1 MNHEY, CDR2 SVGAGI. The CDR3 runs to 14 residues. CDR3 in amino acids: CASRRLAGPYEQYF. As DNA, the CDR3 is TGTGCCAGCAGGAGACTAGCGGGACCCTACGAGCAGTACTTC.

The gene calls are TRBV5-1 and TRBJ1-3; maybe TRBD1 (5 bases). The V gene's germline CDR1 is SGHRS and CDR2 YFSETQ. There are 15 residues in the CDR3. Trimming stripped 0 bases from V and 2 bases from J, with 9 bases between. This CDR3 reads CASSLAGGTGNTIYF. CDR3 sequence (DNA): TGCGCCAGCAGCTTGGCGGGGGGAACTGGAAACACCATATATTTT. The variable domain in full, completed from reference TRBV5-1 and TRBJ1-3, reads KAGVTQTPRYLIKTRGQQVTLSCSPISGHRSVSWYQQTPGQGLQFLFEYFSETQRNKGNFPGRFSGRQFSNSRSEMNVSTLELGDSALYLCASSLAGGTGNTIYFGEGSWLTVV.

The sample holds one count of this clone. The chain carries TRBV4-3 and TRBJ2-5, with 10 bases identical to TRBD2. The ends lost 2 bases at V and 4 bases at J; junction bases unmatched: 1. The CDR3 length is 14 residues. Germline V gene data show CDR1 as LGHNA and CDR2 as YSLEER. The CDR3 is CASSQTSGAETQYF. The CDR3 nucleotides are TGCGCCAGCAGCCAAACTAGCGGGGCAGAGACCCAGTACTTC.

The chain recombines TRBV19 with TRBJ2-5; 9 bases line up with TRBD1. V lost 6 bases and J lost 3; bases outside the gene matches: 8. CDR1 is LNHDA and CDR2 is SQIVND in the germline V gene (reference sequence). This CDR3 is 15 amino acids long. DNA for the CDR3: TGTGCCAGTAGCCTTTCCGGGACAGGGAAAGAGACCCAGTACTTC. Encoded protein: CASSLSGTGKETQYF.

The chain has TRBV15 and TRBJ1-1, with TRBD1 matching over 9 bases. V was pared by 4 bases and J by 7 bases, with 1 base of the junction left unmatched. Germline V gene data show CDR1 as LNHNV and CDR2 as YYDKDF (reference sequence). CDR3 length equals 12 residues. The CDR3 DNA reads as TGTGCCACCAGCAAGGACAGGGGTGAAGCTTTCTTT. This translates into CATSKDRGEAFF.

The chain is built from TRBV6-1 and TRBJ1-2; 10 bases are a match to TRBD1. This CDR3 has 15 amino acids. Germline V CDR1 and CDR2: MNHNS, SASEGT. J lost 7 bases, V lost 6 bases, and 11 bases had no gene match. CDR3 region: CASRPQTGGKGGYTF. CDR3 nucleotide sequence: TGTGCCAGCAGGCCTCAGACAGGGGGCAAGGGTGGCTACACCTTC.

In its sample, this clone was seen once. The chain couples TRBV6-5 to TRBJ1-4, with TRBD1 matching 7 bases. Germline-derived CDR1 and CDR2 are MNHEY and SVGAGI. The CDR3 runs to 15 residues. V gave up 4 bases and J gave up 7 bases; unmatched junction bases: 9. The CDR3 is CASSLPRGLSEKLFF. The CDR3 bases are TGTGCCAGCAGTTTGCCGAGGGGGCTTAGTGAAAAACTGTTTTTT.

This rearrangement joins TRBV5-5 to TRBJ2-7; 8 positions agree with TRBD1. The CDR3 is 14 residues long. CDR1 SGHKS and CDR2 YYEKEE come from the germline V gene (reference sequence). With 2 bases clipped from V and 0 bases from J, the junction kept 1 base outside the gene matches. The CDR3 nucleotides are TGTGCCAGCAGCTTCGGGACAGGCTCCTACGAGCAGTACTTC. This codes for CASSFGTGSYEQYF.

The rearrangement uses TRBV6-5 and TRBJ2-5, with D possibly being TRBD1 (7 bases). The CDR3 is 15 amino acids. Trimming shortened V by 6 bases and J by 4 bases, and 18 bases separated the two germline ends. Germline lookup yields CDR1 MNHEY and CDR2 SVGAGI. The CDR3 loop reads CASSRGTDLGETQYF. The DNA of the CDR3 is TGTGCCAGCAGCCGCGGGACAGACTTGGGAGAGACCCAGTACTTC.

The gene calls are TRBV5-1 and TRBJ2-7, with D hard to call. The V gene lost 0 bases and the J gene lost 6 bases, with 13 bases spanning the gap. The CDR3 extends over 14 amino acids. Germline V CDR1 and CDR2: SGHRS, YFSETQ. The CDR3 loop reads CASSLAVADFEQYF. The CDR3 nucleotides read TGCGCCAGCAGCTTGGCAGTCGCAGACTTCGAGCAGTACTTC. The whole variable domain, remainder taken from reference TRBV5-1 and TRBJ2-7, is KAGVTQTPRYLIKTRGQQVTLSCSPISGHRSVSWYQQTPGQGLQFLFEYFSETQRNKGNFPGRFSGRQFSNSRSEMNVSTLELGDSALYLCASSLAVADFEQYFGPGTRLTVT.

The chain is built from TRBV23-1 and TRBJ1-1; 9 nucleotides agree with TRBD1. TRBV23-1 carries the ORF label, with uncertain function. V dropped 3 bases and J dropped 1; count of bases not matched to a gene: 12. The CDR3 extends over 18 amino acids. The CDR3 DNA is TGCGCCAGCAGTCACACTCCCCCAATACAGGGGGCGAACACTGAAGCTTTCTTT. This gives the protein CASSHTPPIQGANTEAFF.

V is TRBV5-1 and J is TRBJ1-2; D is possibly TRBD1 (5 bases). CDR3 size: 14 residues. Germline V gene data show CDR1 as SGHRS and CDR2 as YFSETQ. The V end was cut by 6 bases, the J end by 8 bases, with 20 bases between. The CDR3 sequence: CASTPGRGVEGYTF. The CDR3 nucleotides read TGCGCCAGCACCCCGGGGAGGGGAGTTGAGGGCTACACCTTC.

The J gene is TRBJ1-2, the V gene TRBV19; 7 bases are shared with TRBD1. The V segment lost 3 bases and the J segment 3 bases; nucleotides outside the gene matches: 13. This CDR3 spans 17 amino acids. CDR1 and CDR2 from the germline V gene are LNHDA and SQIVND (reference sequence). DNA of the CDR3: TGTGCCAGTAGTATTTTGGGGGAACAGGGGCTACACTATGGCTACACCTTC. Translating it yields CASSILGEQGLHYGYTF. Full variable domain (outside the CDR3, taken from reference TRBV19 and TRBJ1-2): DGGITQSPKYLFRKEGQNVTLSCEQNLNHDAMYWYRQDPGQGLRLIYYSQIVNDFQKGDIAEGYSVSREKKESFPLTVTSAQKNPTAFYLCASSILGEQGLHYGYTFGSGTRLTVV.

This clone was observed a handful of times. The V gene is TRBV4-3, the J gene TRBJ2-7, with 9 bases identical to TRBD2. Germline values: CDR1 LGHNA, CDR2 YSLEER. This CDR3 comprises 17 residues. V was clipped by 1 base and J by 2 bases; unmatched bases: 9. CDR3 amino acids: CASSQVTFSGGTYEQYF. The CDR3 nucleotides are TGCGCCAGCAGCCAAGTGACTTTCAGCGGGGGGACCTACGAGCAGTACTTC.

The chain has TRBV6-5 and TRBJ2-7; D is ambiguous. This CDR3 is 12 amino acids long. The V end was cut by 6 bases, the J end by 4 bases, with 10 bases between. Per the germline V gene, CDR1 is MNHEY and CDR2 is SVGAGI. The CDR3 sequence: CASSLTGYEQYF. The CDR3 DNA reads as TGTGCCAGCAGCCTGACCGGGTACGAGCAGTACTTC.

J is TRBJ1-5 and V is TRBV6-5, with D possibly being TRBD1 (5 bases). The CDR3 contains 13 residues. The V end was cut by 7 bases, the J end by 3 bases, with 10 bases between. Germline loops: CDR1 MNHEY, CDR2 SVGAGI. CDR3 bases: TGTGCCAGCATGGGGCAGCTCAATCAGCCCCAGCATTTT. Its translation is CASMGQLNQPQHF.